This T cell receptor beta chain was recorded in a study of blood T cell repertoires in COVID-19. Study information: From the United States, Italy and Spain came samples of acute and convalescent COVID-19. Sources were T cells, B-cell-depleted T cells, or PBMCs; the material itself was cDNA or gDNA.

Followed over time, Seattle patients had been enrolled while infection was active. The V gene's germline CDR1 is SEHNR and CDR2 FQNEAQ (reference sequence). This CDR3 has 16 residues. Germline trimming cut 5 bases from V and 5 bases from J; bases unmatched to any gene: 10. Original processing notes: Counts of nucleated cells, estimated from reference gene primer amplification, were obtained. The repertoire was sequenced with immunoSEQ multiplex PCR; TCRdb's copy has only in-frame clones and lacks some. Clone size and V and J calls were adopted from that table, with D and trimming inferred from the DNA. This table has fewer than 500,000 clones, roughly 90% appearing once.

The sequence was obtained from a man aged 18-30 years with COVID-19, enrolled during active disease. Sample: peripheral blood. The chain is built from TRBV7-9 and TRBJ2-1; 9 nucleotides align to TRBD1. The CDR3 loop is CASSTLRGDRDNEQFF. CDR3 sequence (DNA): TGTGCCAGCAGCACCCTGAGGGGGGACAGGGACAATGAGCAGTTCTTC.